The following is a T cell receptor beta chain sequence with its context. The antigen is unknown. The entry originates in a study of T cell responses to AZD1222 COVID-19 vaccine. Study conclusions and caveats: Every sample of the repertoires postdated the peak T cell response. Reports say nearly half of spike-specific TCRs go after unmutated variant regions. White British people made up most donors, females outnumbered males, and clonal diversity was possibly underestimated.

Profiling relied on immunoSEQ multiplex PCR, and the TCRdb table lists in-frame clones only, not all of them. The profile shows under 150,000 clones, roughly 90% of them singletons. The V end was cut by 5 bases, the J end by 4 bases, with 14 bases between. The V gene's germline CDR1 is SGHTA and CDR2 FQGNSA. CDR3 length: 14 residues. Second-dose schedules of about 4 or about 12 weeks were combined. The rearrangement joins TRBV7-2 to TRBJ1-1; D unclear. The sequence came from an adult who received the AZD1222 COVID-19 vaccine. Here the sequenced sample was peripheral blood, taken 28 days after the second AZD1222 dose. CDR3 sequence: CASSAGAVGTEAFF. In DNA, the CDR3 is TGTGCCAGCAGCGCCGGCGCTGTGGGCACTGAAGCTTTCTTT. The full variable domain, in which reference TRBV7-2 and TRBJ1-1 provide the parts outside the CDR3, is GAGVSQSPSNKVTEKGKDVELRCDPISGHTALYWYRQSLGQGLEFLIYFQGNSAPDKSGLPSDRFSAERTGGSVSTLTIQRTQQEDSAVYLCASSAGAVGTEAFFGQGTRLTVV.